These T cell receptor beta chains were read from a single sample in a study of T cell clones after liver transplantation. Profiled with immunoSEQ multiplex PCR; TCRdb holds only in-frame clones, not every one. This sample carries tens of thousands of clones, 80% to 95% of them seen once, and the ten largest clones take 0.85% to 1%. The specimen comprised CD4+ T cells from blood, sampled 25 months after liver transplant. The receptors were gathered from a human patient who received a liver transplant. The T cells may partly be graft donor cells. CDR3s include the opening cysteine and the closing phenylalanine or tryptophan. The D gene is left open where the match is weak. The size entry is marked missing in some rows and otherwise reads once, few, many or a size class.

size	D	length	V	J	CDR3	DNA
NA	TRBD1	14	TRBV5-1	TRBJ1-2	CASSFGQEVYGYTF	TGCGCCAGCAGCTTCGGACAGGAGGTCTATGGCTACACCTTC
NA	TRBD2	15	TRBV19	TRBJ2-1	CASIRGSGGNGEQFF	TGTGCCAGTATCCGGGGAAGCGGGGGTAACGGTGAGCAGTTCTTC
NA	NA	16	TRBV9	TRBJ2-6	CASSGDRLSGANVLTF	TGTGCCAGCAGCGGGGACCGCCTCTCTGGGGCCAACGTCCTGACTTTC
NA	NA	16	TRBV5-4	TRBJ2-1	CASSSEGGHSYNEQFF	TGTGCCAGCAGCTCCGAGGGAGGCCACTCCTACAATGAGCAGTTCTTC
few	TRBD1	14	TRBV6-5	TRBJ1-2	CASSYTGTEYGYTF	TGTGCCAGCAGTTACACCGGGACAGAGTATGGCTACACCTTC
NA	NA	14	TRBV5-4	TRBJ2-3	CASSLVAVPDTQYF	TGTGCCAGCAGCTTGGTTGCAGTCCCAGATACGCAGTATTTT
NA	NA	15	TRBV2	TRBJ1-5	CASSVGQGGNQPQHF	TGTGCCAGCAGTGTTGGTCAGGGAGGCAATCAGCCCCAGCATTTT
NA	NA	14	TRBV13	TRBJ2-1	CASSLSRSYNEQFF	TGTGCCAGCAGCTTGAGTAGGTCTTACAATGAGCAGTTCTTC
NA	NA	11	TRBV27	TRBJ2-5	CASTSAGVLHF	TGTGCCAGCACCTCCGCAGGGGTCCTCCACTTC
NA	NA	12	TRBV6-1	TRBJ2-7	CASSALSYEQYF	TGTGCCAGCAGCGCCTTAAGTTACGAGCAGTACTTC
NA	TRBD2	15	TRBV11-2	TRBJ2-7	CASSSTSGRAYEQYF	TGTGCCAGCAGCTCCACTAGCGGGAGGGCCTACGAGCAGTACTTC
NA	TRBD2	16	TRBV10-3	TRBJ2-1	CAISVVTSGTYNEQFF	TGTGCCATCAGTGTTGTAACTAGCGGGACCTACAATGAGCAGTTCTTC
NA	TRBD2	14	TRBV5-6	TRBJ2-5	CASSLESGSETQYF	TGTGCCAGCAGCTTGGAAAGCGGGAGCGAGACCCAGTACTTC
NA	NA	13	TRBV21-1	TRBJ2-7	CASSPPGAYEQYF	TGTGCCAGCAGTCCCCCGGGGGCCTACGAGCAGTACTTC
NA	NA	13	TRBV7-2	TRBJ2-5	CASSLRQQETQYF	TGTGCCAGCAGCTTAAGGCAGCAAGAGACCCAGTACTTC
once	NA	14	TRBV10-3	TRBJ1-4	CAISEGGRGEKLFF	TGTGCCATCAGTGAAGGTGGGCGAGGTGAAAAACTGTTTTTT
NA	TRBD1	15	TRBV5-1	TRBJ1-1	CASSARQGRVAEAFF	TGCGCCAGCAGCGCCCGACAGGGGAGGGTGGCTGAAGCTTTCTTT
NA	TRBD2	15	TRBV28	TRBJ2-7	CASSPSGSGRDEQYF	TGTGCCAGCAGTCCCTCCGGTAGCGGGAGGGACGAGCAGTACTTC
NA	NA	14	TRBV5-1	TRBJ2-3	CASGSWRGSDTQYF	TGCGCCAGCGGTTCTTGGCGGGGCTCGGATACGCAGTATTTT
NA	NA	13	TRBV28	TRBJ1-4	CASRGRENEKLFF	TGTGCCAGCAGGGGGCGGGAGAATGAAAAACTGTTTTTT
NA	NA	13	TRBV30	TRBJ2-7	CAWSSTGAYEQYF	TGTGCCTGGAGTTCAACGGGAGCCTACGAGCAGTACTTC
NA	TRBD1	15	TRBV6-1	TRBJ2-3	CASSALGQGTNTQYF	TGTGCCAGCAGTGCCCTCGGACAGGGCACGAATACGCAGTATTTT